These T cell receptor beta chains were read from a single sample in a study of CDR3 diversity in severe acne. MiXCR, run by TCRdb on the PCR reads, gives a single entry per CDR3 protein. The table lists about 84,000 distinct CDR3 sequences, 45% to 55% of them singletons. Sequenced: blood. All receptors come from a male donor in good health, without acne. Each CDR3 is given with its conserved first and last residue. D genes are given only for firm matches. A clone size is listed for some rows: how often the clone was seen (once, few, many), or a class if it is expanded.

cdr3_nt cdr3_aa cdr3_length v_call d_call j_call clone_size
TGCAGTGCTACCAACCGGGGGGGAGGGGGAAATTCACCCCTCCACTTT CSATNRGGGGNSPLHF 16 TRBV20-1 NA TRBJ1-6 NA
TGTGCCAGCAGCCAAGAGCTGCGGGAACCGAACACCGGGGAGCTGTTTTTT CASSQELREPNTGELFF 17 TRBV4-1 NA TRBJ2-2 NA
TGTGCCAGCAGGGGACAGGCGCTGACTGAAGCTTTCTTT CASRGQALTEAFF 13 TRBV2 TRBD1 TRBJ1-1 NA
TGTGCCAGCAGCTTAGAGATTTCGAACACTGAAGCTTTCTTT CASSLEISNTEAFF 14 TRBV7-9 NA TRBJ1-1 many
TGCAGTGCCGGGGGCGACACGAACTATGGCTACACCTTC CSAGGDTNYGYTF 13 TRBV20-1 NA TRBJ1-2 NA
TGTGCCAGCAGCCAAGAGGAAGTTAGTTCACCCCTCCACTTT CASSQEEVSSPLHF 14 TRBV3-1 NA TRBJ1-6 many
TGTGCCAGCAGCTTAGGTCGATACAATGAGCAGTTCTTC CASSLGRYNEQFF 13 TRBV7-3 NA TRBJ2-1 many
TGTGCCGGCAACTCGGGGGGCCAGGAGACCCAGTACTTC CAGNSGGQETQYF 13 TRBV28 NA TRBJ2-5 many
TGCAGTGCTAGAGTTCCGGGACGGGCCTACGAGCAGTACTTC CSARVPGRAYEQYF 14 TRBV20-1 NA TRBJ2-7 many
TGTGCCATCAGTGAATCCCGGACTAGCGGGACAAGCTCCTACAATGAGCAGTTCTTC CAISESRTSGTSSYNEQFF 19 TRBV10-3 TRBD2 TRBJ2-1 NA
TGTGCCAGCAGTCCCGGGGTCCCCGATACGCAGTATTTT CASSPGVPDTQYF 13 TRBV6-5 NA TRBJ2-3 many
TGCGCCAGCAGCGCGGGACTAAGCCAAGAGACCCAGTACTTC CASSAGLSQETQYF 14 TRBV5-1 TRBD2 TRBJ2-5 NA
TGTGCCAGTAGCTCGGGACAGTATGGCTACACCTTC CASSSGQYGYTF 12 TRBV19 TRBD1 TRBJ1-2 NA
TGTGCCAGCAGCTTAGATCATGGCAGGGGCGGCTACACCTTC CASSLDHGRGGYTF 14 TRBV11-2 NA TRBJ1-2 many
TGTGCCAGCATTTATGCGGGACATAGCAATCAGCCCCAGCATTTT CASIYAGHSNQPQHF 15 TRBV6-1 NA TRBJ1-5 NA
TGTGCCAGCAGTCCCGGGACAGGGATATCACCCCTCCACTTT CASSPGTGISPLHF 14 TRBV6-4 TRBD1 TRBJ1-6 few
TGTGCCAGCAGACCGACAGGGAGCTCCTACGAGCAGTACTTC CASRPTGSSYEQYF 14 TRBV7-9 TRBD1 TRBJ2-7 few
TGTGCCAGCAGCTTCGACAGGGGCCCCTACGAGCAGTACTTC CASSFDRGPYEQYF 14 TRBV7-6 TRBD1 TRBJ2-7 NA
TGTGCCAGCAGTTTAGACTCAGGGAATTCACCCCTCCACTTT CASSLDSGNSPLHF 14 TRBV28 NA TRBJ1-6 NA
TGTGCCAGCAGCCGCGTCTCCTCCTACAGGGAGACTAACTATGGCTACACCTTC CASSRVSSYRETNYGYTF 18 TRBV7-8 NA TRBJ1-2 NA
TGTGCCAGCAGCTTAGGAGGGGACCCCTACGAGCAGTACTTC CASSLGGDPYEQYF 14 TRBV7-2 NA TRBJ2-7 medium-sized
TGCAGCGTTCTGGTTTTTGGTCAGGGAAGCTCCTACGGGCAGTACTTC CSVLVFGQGSSYGQYF 16 TRBV29-1 NA TRBJ2-7 once
TGTGCCAGCAGTCGCACGAACCTCGTAGAGTTGAACACTGAAGCTTTCTTT CASSRTNLVELNTEAFF 17 TRBV6-1 NA TRBJ1-1 many
TGCAGTGCTAGAGATTCCAGGGGGAGCTCCTACGAGCAGTACTTC CSARDSRGSSYEQYF 15 TRBV20-1 TRBD1 TRBJ2-7 once
TGTGCCAGCAGCCCTTGGGACGGTAGCTCCTACGAGCAGTACTTC CASSPWDGSSYEQYF 15 TRBV7-9 NA TRBJ2-7 NA
TGTGCCACCAGTGCTGGGGACAGGGCCGAGACCCAGTACTTC CATSAGDRAETQYF 14 TRBV24-1 TRBD1 TRBJ2-5 NA
TGTGCCACCAGTTTGGCGGGGGGCTCCTACGAGCAGTACTTC CATSLAGGSYEQYF 14 TRBV24-1 TRBD2 TRBJ2-7 once
TGTGCCAGCACCGACGGGACGTCCCATGGCTACACCTTC CASTDGTSHGYTF 13 TRBV11-1 NA TRBJ1-2 many
TGTGCCAGCAGTTTCCCTGGGGAGCAGTTCTTC CASSFPGEQFF 11 TRBV28 NA TRBJ2-1 many
TGTGCCAACAGGCGCGGGGTGCCAGCAGGAAACACCATATATTTT CANRRGVPAGNTIYF 15 TRBV2 NA TRBJ1-3 NA
TGCGCCAGCAGCTTGGATGGGACTAGCGGGGGGGCGGGTGAGCAGTTCTTC CASSLDGTSGGAGEQFF 17 TRBV5-1 TRBD2 TRBJ2-1 NA
TGTGCCAGCAGCCAAGCAGGTGAGGGATACTCCTACGAGCAGTACTTC CASSQAGEGYSYEQYF 16 TRBV3-1 NA TRBJ2-7 NA
TGCGCCAGCAGCCAAGGGACAGGCCGATATTACGAGCAGTACTTC CASSQGTGRYYEQYF 15 TRBV4-1 TRBD1 TRBJ2-7 NA
TGTGCCAGCAGCGGCCTGCGGTTGATGCAGTACTTC CASSGLRLMQYF 12 TRBV9 NA TRBJ2-7 NA
TGTGCCACCAGTGGGGGGGGGAAGACAGGGAGCTGCGATGGCTACACCTTC CATSGGGKTGSCDGYTF 17 TRBV24-1 TRBD1 TRBJ1-2 few
TGTGCCAGTAGTATAAACCAAAACACCATATATTTT CASSINQNTIYF 12 TRBV19 NA TRBJ1-3 many
TGCAGCGCGTACGGACAGGGGAATGACTACACCTTC CSAYGQGNDYTF 12 TRBV29-1 TRBD1 TRBJ1-2 NA
TGTGCCAGCAGTGATACTAGGACTGCCAACACTGAAGCTTTCTTT CASSDTRTANTEAFF 15 TRBV25-1 NA TRBJ1-1 NA
TGCAGTGCTGGGGACATGGCTTCACCCCTCCACTTT CSAGDMASPLHF 12 TRBV20-1 NA TRBJ1-6 NA
TGTGCCAGCGTCCCCATGGGTACAGATACGCAGTATTTT CASVPMGTDTQYF 13 TRBV2 NA TRBJ2-3 NA
TGTGCCAGCAGCCACGGTGGGGCTCAGCCCCAGCATTTT CASSHGGAQPQHF 13 TRBV7-2 NA TRBJ1-5 many
TGTGCCAGCAGCTTGACAGACACTAACTATGGCTACACCTTC CASSLTDTNYGYTF 14 TRBV11-2 NA TRBJ1-2 many
TGCAGTGCAATCGGGGGGAACACTGAAGCTTTCTTT CSAIGGNTEAFF 12 TRBV20-1 NA TRBJ1-1 NA
TGTGCCAGCAGCTTAGGCAGCGGGGACACAGATACGCAGTATTTT CASSLGSGDTDTQYF 15 TRBV5-4 TRBD2 TRBJ2-3 NA
TGCGCCAGCAGCTTGGACAGGGCTGACTATTCACCCCTCCACTTT CASSLDRADYSPLHF 15 TRBV5-5 TRBD1 TRBJ1-6 NA
TGTGCCATCAGTGATCTTACGGGAGGTCCCTACGAGCAGTACTTC CAISDLTGGPYEQYF 15 TRBV10-3 TRBD2 TRBJ2-7 NA
TGCGCCAGCAGCTCGACAGGGGGGGACTATGGCTACACCTTC CASSSTGGDYGYTF 14 TRBV5-1 TRBD1 TRBJ1-2 NA
TGTGCCAGCAGCTCCGGGACTAGCGGGAGGGATACGCAGTATTTT CASSSGTSGRDTQYF 15 TRBV5-4 TRBD2 TRBJ2-3 few
TGTGCCATCATTGCAACTAATGAAAAACTGTTTTTT CAIIATNEKLFF 12 TRBV10-3 NA TRBJ1-4 few
TGTGCCAGCGGCCTGGGCCTTTGGCGCAACACCATATATTTT CASGLGLWRNTIYF 14 TRBV2 NA TRBJ1-3 NA
TGCAGTGCTATAGGCGGGGGCGCGAAATGGGGGAGAGAAAATGAGCAATTCTTC CSAIGGGAKWGRENEQFF 18 TRBV20-1 NA TRBJ2-1 NA
TGCAGCGGCCAGGGGGCTCGGGACACTGAAGCTTTCTTT CSGQGARDTEAFF 13 TRBV29-1 TRBD1 TRBJ1-1 many
TGTGCCAGCAGTACTGAACAGGGGTACGAGCAGTACTTC CASSTEQGYEQYF 13 TRBV6-4 TRBD1 TRBJ2-7 many
TGTGCCAGCAGCCCCGACAGGGGGATTGAAGCTTTCTTT CASSPDRGIEAFF 13 TRBV2 TRBD1 TRBJ1-1 NA
TGTGCCAGCAGTATACAGGCTTTCTTT CASSIQAFF 9 TRBV6-8 NA TRBJ1-1 many